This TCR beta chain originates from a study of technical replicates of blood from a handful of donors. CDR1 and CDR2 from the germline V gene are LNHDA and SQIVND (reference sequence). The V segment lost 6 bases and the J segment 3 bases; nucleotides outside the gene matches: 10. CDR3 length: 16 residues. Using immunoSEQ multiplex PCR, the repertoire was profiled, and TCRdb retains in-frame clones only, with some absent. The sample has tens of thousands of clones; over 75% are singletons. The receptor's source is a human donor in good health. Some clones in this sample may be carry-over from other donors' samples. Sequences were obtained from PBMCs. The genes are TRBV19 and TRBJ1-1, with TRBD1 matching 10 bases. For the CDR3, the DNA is TGTGCCAGTAGAGTACGATCCGGGACAGGGGACACTGAAGCTTTCTTT. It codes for CASRVRSGTGDTEAFF. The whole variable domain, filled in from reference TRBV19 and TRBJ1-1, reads DGGITQSPKYLFRKEGQNVTLSCEQNLNHDAMYWYRQDPGQGLRLIYYSQIVNDFQKGDIAEGYSVSREKKESFPLTVTSAQKNPTAFYLCASRVRSGTGDTEAFFGQGTRLTVV.